This T cell receptor (beta chain) originates from a study of blood T cell repertoires in COVID-19. This CDR3 is 15 amino acids long. Per germline, CDR1 MDHEN and CDR2 SYDVKM. V shed 4 bases and J 5 bases; nucleotides not matched to a gene: 7. This clone was seen a handful of times. TCRdb's copy holds only in-frame clones and misses some; the assay was immunoSEQ multiplex PCR. The table includes around 170,000 clones, 74% detected once. The chain combines TRBV28 with TRBJ1-4, with 7 bases aligning to TRBD1. The specimen was peripheral blood. This clonotype was obtained from an elderly woman with acute or convalescent COVID-19. The chain's CDR3 is CASSSLGDRNEKLFF. The CDR3, as DNA: TGTGCCAGCAGTTCCCTAGGGGACAGAAATGAAAAACTGTTTTTT.